The T cell receptor (beta chain) under discussion was sequenced for a study of cytomegalovirus exposure and HLA in healthy donors. Study results and limitations: In a later analysis, first-cohort TCR clusters were found to tend to co-occur in the roughly 120 validation repertoires. The study put 150 to 200 TCR beta chains on its list as cytomegalovirus-associated.

On this clone: The antigen is undetermined.

Repertoires were generated with immunoSEQ multiplex PCR, while TCRdb's copy carries only in-frame clones and drops some. Among 110,000 to 150,000 clones listed, around 90% were seen once. The CDR3 is 13 residues long. Trimming left V 0 bases short and J 5 bases short, with 9 bases between. Germline V gives CDR1 SGHRS, CDR2 YFSETQ. V and J are TRBV5-1 and TRBJ2-7; perhaps TRBD2 as D (6 bases). This sequence was found in a woman in her late teens or twenties in good health and CMV-seropositive. Input material: PBMCs. The CDR3 loop is CASSLEGRNEQYF. In DNA form, the CDR3 reads TGCGCCAGCAGCTTGGAAGGGAGGAACGAGCAGTACTTC.